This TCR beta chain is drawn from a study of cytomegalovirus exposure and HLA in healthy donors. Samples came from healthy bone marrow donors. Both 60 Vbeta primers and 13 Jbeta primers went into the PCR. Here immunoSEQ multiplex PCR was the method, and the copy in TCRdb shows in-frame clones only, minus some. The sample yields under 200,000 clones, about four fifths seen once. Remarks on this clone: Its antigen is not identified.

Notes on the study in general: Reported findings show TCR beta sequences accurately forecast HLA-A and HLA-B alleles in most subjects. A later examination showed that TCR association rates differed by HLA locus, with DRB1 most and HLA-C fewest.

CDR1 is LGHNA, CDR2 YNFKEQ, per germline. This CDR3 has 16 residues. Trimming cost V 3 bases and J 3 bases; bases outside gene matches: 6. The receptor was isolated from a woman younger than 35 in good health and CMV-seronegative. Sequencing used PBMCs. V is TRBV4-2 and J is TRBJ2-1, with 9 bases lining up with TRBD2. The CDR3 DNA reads TGTGCCAGCAGCCAGATTAGCGGGGGAGTCTACAATGAGCAGTTCTTC. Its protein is CASSQISGGVYNEQFF.